A selection of T cell receptor beta chains follows, all from one sample in a study of cytomegalovirus exposure and HLA in healthy donors. The repertoire was sequenced with immunoSEQ multiplex PCR; TCRdb's copy has only in-frame clones and lacks some. The profile covers about 340,000 clones, with 80% to 90% appearing a single time and over 0.8% taken by the ten largest. The sample was PBMCs. These TCRs come from a woman aged 18-29 years in good health and CMV-seronegative. Each CDR3 is given without its conserved first and last residue. Size is stated for part of the rows, as once, few or many counts, or as a class when the clone is expanded.

abundance	j_gene	v_gene	CDR3aa
NA	TRBJ1-1	TRBV6-6	ASRPQDYTEAF
NA	TRBJ2-1	TRBV7-6	ASSFTIRDRASNEQF
NA	TRBJ2-2	TRBV30	AWSAFIAGTGELF
NA	TRBJ2-2	TRBV19	ASSISTGRPGELF
few	TRBJ2-1	TRBV19	AVARESYNEQF
NA	TRBJ2-7	TRBV7-2	ASSTGLAGAYEQY
few	TRBJ1-2	TRBV19	ASSPQQGPPYGYT
NA	TRBJ2-2	TRBV5-1	ASSFVGAGDNTGELF
NA	TRBJ2-1	TRBV28	ASRGLGDNEQF
once	TRBJ2-7	TRBV5-6	ASSRGDVVHEQY
once	TRBJ2-3	TRBV28	ASRKPGQYTDTQY
NA	TRBJ1-2	TRBV7-9	ASSFRGTNYGYT
NA	TRBJ1-3	TRBV6-5	ASSDQGAGNTIY
NA	TRBJ1-2	TRBV5-4	ASSLGEGGYGYT
NA	TRBJ2-7	TRBV27	ASSLSSSAEQY
once	TRBJ2-1	TRBV7-2	ASSSTSGRYNEQF
few	TRBJ1-2	TRBV7-9	ASSLAESSYGYT
NA	TRBJ1-3	TRBV27	ASSAGRDRGSTIY
once	TRBJ2-1	TRBV2	ASSDFTSGYNEQF
NA	TRBJ2-3	TRBV6-5	ASSPAKDGIDTQY
NA	TRBJ1-2	TRBV7-6	ASSLGGGIRETNYGYT
NA	TRBJ2-5	TRBV2	ASRTGLAGVLTQY
few	TRBJ2-7	TRBV18	ASSPPHPSYEQY
NA	TRBJ2-2	TRBV18	ASSPPFGGLGTGELF
NA	TRBJ2-5	TRBV5-1	ASSLLAGETQY
NA	TRBJ1-1	TRBV10-3	AIRQTGDSGTEAF
NA	TRBJ2-7	TRBV7-2	ASSQQRQGTYEQY
NA	TRBJ2-7	TRBV6-5	ASSYQGGAGEQY
NA	TRBJ2-7	TRBV4-3	ASSQSLTPGLQY
NA	TRBJ2-7	TRBV4-3	ASSQDQVGAYEQY
NA	TRBJ2-7	TRBV4-2	ASSQGQGTYEQY
NA	TRBJ2-5	TRBV19	ASSIAEGVSQY
NA	TRBJ2-3	TRBV6-5	ASRSLAGADTQY
NA	TRBJ1-2	TRBV11-2	ASSLNRDSHYGYT
NA	TRBJ2-3	TRBV7-2	ASSPNGGNTDTQY
NA	TRBJ2-7	TRBV5-5	ASSLDGTVQY
NA	TRBJ2-2	TRBV4-3	ASSQVASGRVNTGELF
NA	TRBJ2-3	TRBV7-3	ASSLGADGTDTQY
once	TRBJ2-7	TRBV9	ASSPAAGAYEQY
once	TRBJ1-1	TRBV27	ASSSGVNTEAF
few	TRBJ2-2	TRBV11-3	ASSLDPRVTGELF
NA	TRBJ2-7	TRBV18	ASSPRAGTGVIEQY
NA	TRBJ2-1	TRBV5-6	ASRTPGLGYNEQF
once	TRBJ1-1	TRBV6-6	ASRSRGTGFEAEAF
NA	TRBJ2-7	TRBV6-1	ASRTSGRDEQY
NA	TRBJ2-5	TRBV5-1	ASSSIPGLAGSETQY